What follows is one T cell receptor (beta chain) and its context. The data belong to a study of blood T cell repertoires in COVID-19. Study as a whole: The United States, Italy and Spain provided the acute and convalescent COVID-19 samples. The analysed material was cDNA or gDNA that came from T cells, B-cell-depleted T cells, or PBMCs.

Authors' data handling: Cell counts per sample came from amplifying reference gene primers. The method was immunoSEQ multiplex PCR; TCRdb's version includes in-frame clones alone and lacks a portion of them. V and J calls and clone size come straight from that table; D and trimming were deduced from the DNA. The sample includes roughly 15,000 clones, around 84% of them seen just once. This CDR3 comprises 15 residues. CDR1 is MNHEY, CDR2 SMNVEV, per germline (reference sequence). J gave up 1 base and V 5 bases, and 6 bases lay outside the gene matches. Sequenced material: peripheral blood. This TCR was recovered from a man aged 45-65 years with active COVID-19. The chain has TRBV27 and TRBJ1-1, with 8 positions matching TRBD1. In DNA form, the CDR3 reads TGTGCCAGCAGTATTAACAGGGGGTCGAACACTGAAGCTTTCTTT. Protein product: CASSINRGSNTEAFF.